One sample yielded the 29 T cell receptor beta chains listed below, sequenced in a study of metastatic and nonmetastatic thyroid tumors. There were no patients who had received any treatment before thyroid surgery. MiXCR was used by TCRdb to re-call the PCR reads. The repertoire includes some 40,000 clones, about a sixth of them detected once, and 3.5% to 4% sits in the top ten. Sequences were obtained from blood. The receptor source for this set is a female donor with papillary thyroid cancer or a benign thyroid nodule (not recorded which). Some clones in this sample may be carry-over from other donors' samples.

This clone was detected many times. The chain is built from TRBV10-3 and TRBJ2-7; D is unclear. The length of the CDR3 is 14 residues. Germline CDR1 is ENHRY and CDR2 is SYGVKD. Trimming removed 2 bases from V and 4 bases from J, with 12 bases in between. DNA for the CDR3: TGTGCCATCAGTGAGGAGATGAAGGAATACGAGCAGTACTTC. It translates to CAISEEMKEYEQYF.

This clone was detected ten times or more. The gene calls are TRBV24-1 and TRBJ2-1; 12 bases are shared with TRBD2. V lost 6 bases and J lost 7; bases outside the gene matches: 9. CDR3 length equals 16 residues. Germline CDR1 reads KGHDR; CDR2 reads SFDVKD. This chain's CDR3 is CATSSAGTSGLNEQFF. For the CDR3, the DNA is TGTGCCACCAGTTCCGCCGGGACTAGCGGGCTGAATGAGCAGTTCTTC.

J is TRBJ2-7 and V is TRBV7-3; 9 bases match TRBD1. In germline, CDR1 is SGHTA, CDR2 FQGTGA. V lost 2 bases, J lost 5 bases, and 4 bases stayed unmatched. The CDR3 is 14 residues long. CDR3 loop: CASSLGGQGNEQYF. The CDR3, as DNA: TGTGCCAGCAGCTTAGGAGGACAGGGGAACGAGCAGTACTTC.

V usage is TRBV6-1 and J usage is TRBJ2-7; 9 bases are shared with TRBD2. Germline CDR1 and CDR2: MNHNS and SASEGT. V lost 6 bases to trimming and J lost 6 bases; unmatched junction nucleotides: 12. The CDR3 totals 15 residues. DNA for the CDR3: TGTGCCAGCAGCCAGACTAGCGGCCGGCTTCTCGAGCAGTACTTC. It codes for CASSQTSGRLLEQYF.

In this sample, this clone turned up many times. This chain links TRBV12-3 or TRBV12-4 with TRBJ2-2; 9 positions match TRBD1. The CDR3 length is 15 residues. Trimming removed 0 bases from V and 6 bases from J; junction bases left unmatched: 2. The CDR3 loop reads CASSLAGQGSGELFF. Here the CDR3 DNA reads TGTGCCAGCAGTTTAGCGGGACAGGGTTCCGGGGAGCTGTTTTTT.

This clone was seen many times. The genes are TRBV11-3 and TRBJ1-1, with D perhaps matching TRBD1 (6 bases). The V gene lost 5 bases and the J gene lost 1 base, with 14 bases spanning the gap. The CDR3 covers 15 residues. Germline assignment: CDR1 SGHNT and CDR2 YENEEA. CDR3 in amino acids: CASSQSGQPNTEAFF. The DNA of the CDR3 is TGTGCCAGCAGCCAGTCTGGACAGCCGAACACTGAAGCTTTCTTT.

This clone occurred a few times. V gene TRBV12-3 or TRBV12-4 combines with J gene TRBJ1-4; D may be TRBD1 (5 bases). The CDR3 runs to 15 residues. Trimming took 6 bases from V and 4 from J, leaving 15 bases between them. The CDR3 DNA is TGTGCCAGCAGCCCACGGGGGTGGGGTAATGAAAAACTGTTTTTT. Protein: CASSPRGWGNEKLFF.

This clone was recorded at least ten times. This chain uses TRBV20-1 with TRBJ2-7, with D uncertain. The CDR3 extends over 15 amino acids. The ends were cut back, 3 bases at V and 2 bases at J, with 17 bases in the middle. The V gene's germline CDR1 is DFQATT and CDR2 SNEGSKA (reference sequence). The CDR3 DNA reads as TGCAGTGCTAGCTCCCTTCTGCGGAATACCTACGAGCAGTACTTC. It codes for CSASSLLRNTYEQYF.

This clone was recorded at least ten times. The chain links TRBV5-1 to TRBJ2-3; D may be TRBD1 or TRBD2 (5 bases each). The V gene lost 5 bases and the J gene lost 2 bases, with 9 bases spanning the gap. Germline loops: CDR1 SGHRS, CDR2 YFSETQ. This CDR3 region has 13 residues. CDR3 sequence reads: CASRRGPTDTQYF. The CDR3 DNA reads TGCGCCAGCAGGAGGGGTCCCACAGATACGCAGTATTTT.

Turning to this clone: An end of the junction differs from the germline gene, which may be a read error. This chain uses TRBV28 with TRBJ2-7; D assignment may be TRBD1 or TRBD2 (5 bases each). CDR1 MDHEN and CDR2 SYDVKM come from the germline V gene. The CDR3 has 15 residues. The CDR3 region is CASSLFFGDDYEQYF. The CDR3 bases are TGTGCCAGCAGCTTATTCTTTGGGGACGACTACGAGCAGTACTTC.

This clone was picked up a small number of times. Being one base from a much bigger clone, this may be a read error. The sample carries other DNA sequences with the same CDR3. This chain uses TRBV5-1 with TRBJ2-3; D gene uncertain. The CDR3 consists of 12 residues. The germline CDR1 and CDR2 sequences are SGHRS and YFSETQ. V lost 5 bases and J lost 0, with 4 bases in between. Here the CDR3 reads CASRDSTDTQYF. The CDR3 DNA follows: TGCGCCAGCAGGGACAGCACAGATACGCAGTATTTT. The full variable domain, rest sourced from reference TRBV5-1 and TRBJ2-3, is KAGVTQTPRYLIKTRGQQVTLSCSPISGHRSVSWYQQTPGQGLQFLFEYFSETQRNKGNFPGRFSGRQFSNSRSEMNVSTLELGDSALYLCASRDSTDTQYFGPGTRLTVL.

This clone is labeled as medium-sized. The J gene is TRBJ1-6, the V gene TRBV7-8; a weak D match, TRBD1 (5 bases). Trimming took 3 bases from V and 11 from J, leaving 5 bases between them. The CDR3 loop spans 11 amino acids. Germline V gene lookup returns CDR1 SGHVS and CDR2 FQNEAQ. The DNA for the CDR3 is TGTGCCAGCAGCTTGGGGGCACCCCTCCACTTT. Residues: CASSLGAPLHF.

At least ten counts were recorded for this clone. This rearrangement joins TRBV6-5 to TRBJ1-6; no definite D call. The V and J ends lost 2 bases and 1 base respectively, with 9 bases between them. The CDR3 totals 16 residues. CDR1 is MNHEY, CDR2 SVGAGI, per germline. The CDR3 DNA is TGTGCCAGCAGTTACGCAGAGGGTTCCTATAATTCACCCCTCCACTTT. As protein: CASSYAEGSYNSPLHF.

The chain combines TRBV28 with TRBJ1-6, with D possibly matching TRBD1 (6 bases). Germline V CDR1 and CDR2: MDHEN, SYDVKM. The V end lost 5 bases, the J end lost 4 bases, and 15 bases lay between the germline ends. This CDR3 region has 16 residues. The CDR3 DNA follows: TGTGCCAGCAGTGGGGGCGGGTTCCGGTATAATTCACCCCTCCACTTT. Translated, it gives CASSGGGFRYNSPLHF.

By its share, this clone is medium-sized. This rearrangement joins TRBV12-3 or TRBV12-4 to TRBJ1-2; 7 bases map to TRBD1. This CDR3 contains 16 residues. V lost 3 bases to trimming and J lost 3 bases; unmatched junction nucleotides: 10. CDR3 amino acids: CASSLGAGGRYYGYTF. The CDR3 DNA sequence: TGTGCCAGCAGTTTGGGGGCAGGGGGACGGTACTATGGCTACACCTTC.

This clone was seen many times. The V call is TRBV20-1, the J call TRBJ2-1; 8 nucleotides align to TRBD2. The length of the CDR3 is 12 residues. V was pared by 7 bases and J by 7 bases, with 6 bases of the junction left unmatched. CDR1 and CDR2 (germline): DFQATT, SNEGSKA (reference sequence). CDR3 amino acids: CSEGTGGNEQFF. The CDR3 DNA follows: TGCAGTGAAGGGACGGGGGGGAATGAGCAGTTCTTC.

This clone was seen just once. The CDR3 DNA follows: TGTGCCAGCAGCTCAGGGGGTAAACTGCACTTCGAGCAGTACTTC. Translating it yields CASSSGGKLHFEQYF. The rearrangement uses TRBV7-3 and TRBJ2-7; 7 nucleotides line up with TRBD1. The CDR3 extends over 15 amino acids. With 4 bases clipped from V and 6 bases from J, the junction kept 12 bases outside the gene matches. Germline CDR1 SGHTA, CDR2 FQGTGA.

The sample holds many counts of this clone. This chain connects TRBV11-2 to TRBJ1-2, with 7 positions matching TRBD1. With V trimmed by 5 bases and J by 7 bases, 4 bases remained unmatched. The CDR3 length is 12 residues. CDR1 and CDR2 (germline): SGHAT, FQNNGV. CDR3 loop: CASSQGDSGYTF. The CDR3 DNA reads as TGTGCCAGCAGCCAGGGGGACTCTGGCTACACCTTC. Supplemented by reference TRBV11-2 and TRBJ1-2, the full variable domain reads EAGVAQSPRYKIIEKRQSVAFWCNPISGHATLYWYQQILGQGPKLLIQFQNNGVVDDSQLPKDRFSAERLKGVDSTLKIQPAKLEDSAVYLCASSQGDSGYTFGSGTRLTVV.

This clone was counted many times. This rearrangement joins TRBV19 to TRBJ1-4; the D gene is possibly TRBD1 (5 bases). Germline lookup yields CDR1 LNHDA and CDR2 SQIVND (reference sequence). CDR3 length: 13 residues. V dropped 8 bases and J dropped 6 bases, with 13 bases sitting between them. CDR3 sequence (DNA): TGTGCCAGTCGACAGTTAGGGGATGAAAAACTGTTTTTT. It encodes CASRQLGDEKLFF.

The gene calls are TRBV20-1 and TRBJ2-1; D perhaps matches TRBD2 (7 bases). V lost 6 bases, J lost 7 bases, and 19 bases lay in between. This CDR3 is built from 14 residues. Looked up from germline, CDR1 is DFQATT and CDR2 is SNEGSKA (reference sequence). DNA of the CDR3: TGCAGTGCAAACGGGGGGCTAGACCGTAATGAGCAGTTCTTC. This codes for CSANGGLDRNEQFF.

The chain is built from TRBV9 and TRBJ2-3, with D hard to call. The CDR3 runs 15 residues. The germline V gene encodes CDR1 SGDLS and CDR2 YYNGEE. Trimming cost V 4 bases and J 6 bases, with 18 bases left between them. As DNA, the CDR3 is TGTGCCAGCAGCACCGCACCGGGCTCACGGGATACGCAGTATTTT. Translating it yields CASSTAPGSRDTQYF.

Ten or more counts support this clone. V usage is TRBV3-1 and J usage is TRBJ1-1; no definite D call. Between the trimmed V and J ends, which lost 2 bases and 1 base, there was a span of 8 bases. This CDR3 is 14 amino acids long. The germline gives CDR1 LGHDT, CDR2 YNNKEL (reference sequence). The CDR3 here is CASSQTSTNTEAFF. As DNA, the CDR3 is TGTGCCAGCAGCCAAACATCTACGAACACTGAAGCTTTCTTT.

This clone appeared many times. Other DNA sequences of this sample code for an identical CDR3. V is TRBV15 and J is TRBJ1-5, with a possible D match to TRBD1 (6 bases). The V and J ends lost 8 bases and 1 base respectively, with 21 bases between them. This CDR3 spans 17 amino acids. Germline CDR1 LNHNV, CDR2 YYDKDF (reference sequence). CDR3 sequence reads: CATAQGDMAPSNQPQHF. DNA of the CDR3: TGTGCCACCGCACAGGGTGATATGGCTCCGAGCAATCAGCCCCAGCATTTT.

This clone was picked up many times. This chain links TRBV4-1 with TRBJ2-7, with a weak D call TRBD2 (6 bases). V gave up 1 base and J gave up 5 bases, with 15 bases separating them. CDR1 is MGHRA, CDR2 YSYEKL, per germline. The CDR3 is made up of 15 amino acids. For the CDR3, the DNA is TGCGCCAGCAGCCAAGGATGGGAGGTCCCCCACGAGCAGTACTTC. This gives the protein CASSQGWEVPHEQYF.

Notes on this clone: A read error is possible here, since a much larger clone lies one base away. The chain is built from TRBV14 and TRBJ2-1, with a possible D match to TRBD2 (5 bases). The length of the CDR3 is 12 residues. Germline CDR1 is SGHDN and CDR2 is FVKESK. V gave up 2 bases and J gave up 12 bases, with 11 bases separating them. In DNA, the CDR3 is TGTGCCAGCAGCCAAAACCCCGGGGTGCAGTTCTTC. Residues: CASSQNPGVQFF.

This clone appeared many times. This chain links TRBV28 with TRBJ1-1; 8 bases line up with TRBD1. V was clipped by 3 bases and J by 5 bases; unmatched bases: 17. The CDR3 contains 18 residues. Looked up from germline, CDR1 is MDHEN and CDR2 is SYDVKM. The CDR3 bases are TGTGCCAGCAGTTTTCCTCACTCCGGACGGACAGGGAGGACTGAAGCTTTCTTT. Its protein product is CASSFPHSGRTGRTEAFF.

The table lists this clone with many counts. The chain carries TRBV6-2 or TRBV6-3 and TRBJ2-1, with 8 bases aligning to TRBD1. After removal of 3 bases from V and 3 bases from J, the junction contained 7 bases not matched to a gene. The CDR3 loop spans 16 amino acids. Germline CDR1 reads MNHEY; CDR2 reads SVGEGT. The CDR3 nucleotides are TGTGCCAGCAGTTATTCCCAGGGGGCCAGCTACAATGAGCAGTTCTTC. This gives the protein CASSYSQGASYNEQFF.

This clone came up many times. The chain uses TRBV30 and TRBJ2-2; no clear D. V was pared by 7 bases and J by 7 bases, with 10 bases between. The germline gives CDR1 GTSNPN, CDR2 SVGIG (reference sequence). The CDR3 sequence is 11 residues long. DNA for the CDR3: TGTGCCTCCTGGAGAGGCGGGGAGCTGTTTTTT. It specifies CASWRGGELFF.

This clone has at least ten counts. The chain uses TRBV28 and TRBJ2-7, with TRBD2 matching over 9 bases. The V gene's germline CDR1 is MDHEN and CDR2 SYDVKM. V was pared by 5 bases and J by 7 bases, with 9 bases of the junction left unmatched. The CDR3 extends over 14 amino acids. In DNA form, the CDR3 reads TGTGCCAGCAGTATAGCGGGAGAGGCCGTGGAGCAGTACTTC. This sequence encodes CASSIAGEAVEQYF.